This T cell receptor (beta chain) is drawn from a study of blood T cells in healthy people across ages. Study-wide results and caveats: PBMCs that were unsorted prevented a conclusive naive versus antigen-experienced comparison. Age advanced and TCR beta diversity per million T cells fell, roughly linearly.

There are 15 residues in the CDR3. The germline gives CDR1 ENHRY, CDR2 SYGVKD. The authors drew approximately 10 milliliters of peripheral blood from each donor. It was with a sample-barcoded 5' primer and a J-beta primer mix that a second PCR of about 6 to 12 cycles was run. Every single cDNA molecule received a tag from a template-switch adaptor with 12 random nucleotides. MiXCR, run by TCRdb on the 5' RACE reads, gives a single entry per CDR3 protein. The sample holds about 640,000 distinct CDR3 sequences, about 54% seen once. As to this clonotype: Its antigen remains unknown.

The specimen was blood. The chain couples TRBV10-3 to TRBJ2-3; D gene uncertain. The receptor was isolated from a man in his 60s in good health. CDR3 coding DNA: TGTGCTACCGAGCGTACGGATGCAAGCACAGATACGCAGTATTTT. Protein product: CATERTDASTDTQYF.